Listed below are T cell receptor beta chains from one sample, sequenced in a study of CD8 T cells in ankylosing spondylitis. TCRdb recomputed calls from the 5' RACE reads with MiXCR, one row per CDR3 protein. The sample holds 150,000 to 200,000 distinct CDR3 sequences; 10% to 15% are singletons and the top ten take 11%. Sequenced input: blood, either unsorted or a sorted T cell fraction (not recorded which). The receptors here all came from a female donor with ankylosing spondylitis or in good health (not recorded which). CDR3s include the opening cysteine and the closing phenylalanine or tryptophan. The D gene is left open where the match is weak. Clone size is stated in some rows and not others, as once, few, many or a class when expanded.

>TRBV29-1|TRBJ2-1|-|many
CSVQWGLGNEQFF
TGCAGCGTCCAATGGGGGTTGGGGAATGAGCAGTTCTTC
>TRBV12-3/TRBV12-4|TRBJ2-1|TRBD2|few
CASSLRSSGASLSNEQFF
TGTGCCAGCAGTTTAAGGTCTAGCGGGGCATCCCTTTCAAATGAGCAGTTCTTC
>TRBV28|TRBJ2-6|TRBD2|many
CASSFAGAGANVLTF
TGTGCCAGCAGTTTTGCGGGGGCTGGGGCCAACGTCCTGACTTTC
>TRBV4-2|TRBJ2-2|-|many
CASSQDTRYPPVGELFF
TGTGCCAGCAGCCAAGATACGCGGTACCCACCGGTTGGGGAGCTGTTTTTT
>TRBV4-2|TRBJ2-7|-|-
CASSQERFGTVYEQYF
TGTGCCAGCAGCCAAGAAAGGTTCGGGACGGTCTACGAGCAGTACTTC
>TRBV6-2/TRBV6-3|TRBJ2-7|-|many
CASSPRETDEQYF
TGTGCCAGCAGTCCCCGGGAGACCGACGAGCAGTACTTC
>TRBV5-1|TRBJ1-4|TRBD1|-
CASSPRTGVEKLFF
TGCGCCAGCAGCCCCCGGACAGGGGTCGAAAAACTGTTTTTT
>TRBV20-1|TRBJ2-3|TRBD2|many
CSASGSTSGTWRSTDTQYF
TGCAGTGCTAGTGGGTCGACTAGCGGGACCTGGCGTAGCACAGATACGCAGTATTTT
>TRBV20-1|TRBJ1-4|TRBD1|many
CSAPNRGLDEKLFF
TGCAGTGCTCCTAACAGGGGGCTTGATGAAAAACTGTTTTTT
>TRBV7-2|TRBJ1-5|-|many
CASSPNSGSNQPQHF
TGTGCCAGCAGCCCGAACTCGGGGAGCAATCAGCCCCAGCATTTT
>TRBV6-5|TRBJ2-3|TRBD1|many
CASSYGDSTDTQYF
TGTGCCAGCAGTTACGGGGACAGCACCGATACGCAGTATTTT
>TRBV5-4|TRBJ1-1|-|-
CASSLNEVKAAFF
TGTGCCAGCAGCTTGAATGAGGTGAAAGCAGCTTTCTTT
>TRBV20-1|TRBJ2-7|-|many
CSARRASRSPYEQYF
TGCAGTGCTAGACGGGCTAGCCGGTCCCCATACGAGCAGTACTTC
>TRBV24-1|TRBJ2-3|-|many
CATSDPARQADTQYF
TGTGCCACCAGTGACCCGGCTCGGCAGGCAGATACGCAGTATTTT
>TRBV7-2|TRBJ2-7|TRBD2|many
CASSVNYRDYGEQYF
TGTGCCAGCAGCGTAAATTACCGGGACTATGGCGAGCAGTACTTC
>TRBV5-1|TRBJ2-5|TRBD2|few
CASRRARAGVTTQETQYF
TGCGCCAGCAGGAGGGCCCGGGCGGGAGTCACCACCCAAGAGACCCAGTACTTC
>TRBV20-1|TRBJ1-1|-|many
CSAYGSLSRMNTEAFF
TGCAGTGCTTACGGATCGCTCTCCCGGATGAACACTGAAGCTTTCTTT
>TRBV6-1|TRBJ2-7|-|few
CASSDRPTSSYPYEQYF
TGTGCCAGCAGTGATCGCCCAACTAGCTCCTATCCCTACGAGCAGTACTTC
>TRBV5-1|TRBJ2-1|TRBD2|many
CASSFQLAEYNEQFF
TGCGCCAGCAGCTTTCAACTAGCGGAGTACAATGAGCAGTTCTTC
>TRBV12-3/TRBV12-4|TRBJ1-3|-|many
CASRGNPRGLLLSGNTIYF
TGTGCCAGTAGGGGAAATCCCCGGGGACTGCTGCTCTCTGGAAACACCATATATTTT
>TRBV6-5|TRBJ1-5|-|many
CASSSHWGSNQPQHF
TGTGCCAGCAGTTCGCACTGGGGGAGCAATCAGCCCCAGCATTTT
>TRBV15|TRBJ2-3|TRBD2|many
CATRGTRVGDTQYF
TGTGCCACCAGAGGGACTAGGGTAGGAGATACGCAGTATTTT
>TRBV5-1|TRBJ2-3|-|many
CASSLMVGGTDTQYF
TGCGCCAGCAGCTTGATGGTGGGGGGAACAGATACGCAGTATTTT
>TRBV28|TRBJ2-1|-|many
CASTQGGYEQFF
TGTGCCAGCACCCAGGGAGGCTATGAGCAGTTCTTC
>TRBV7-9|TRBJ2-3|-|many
CASSLAVSRSTDTQYF
TGTGCCAGCAGCTTAGCGGTGTCACGGAGCACAGATACGCAGTATTTT
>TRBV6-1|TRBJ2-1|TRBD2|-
CASRNPPGLAGPIANNEQFF
TGTGCCAGCAGGAACCCCCCGGGACTAGCGGGGCCGATCGCTAACAATGAGCAGTTCTTC
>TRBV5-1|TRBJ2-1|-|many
CASSFDGVTYNEQFF
TGCGCCAGCAGCTTTGACGGAGTCACCTACAATGAGCAGTTCTTC
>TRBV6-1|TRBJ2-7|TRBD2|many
CASSDPLAGAYEQYF
TGTGCCAGCAGTGACCCACTAGCGGGAGCCTACGAGCAGTACTTC
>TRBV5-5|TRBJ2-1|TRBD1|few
CASSLVTGDSGEQFF
TGTGCCAGCAGCTTGGTGACAGGGGATTCGGGTGAGCAGTTCTTC
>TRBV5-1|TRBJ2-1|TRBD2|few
CASSSLAGAGNEQFF
TGCGCCAGCAGCTCCTTAGCGGGAGCGGGGAATGAGCAGTTCTTC
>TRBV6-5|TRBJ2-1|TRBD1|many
CASSYSGTVSYNEQFF
TGTGCCAGCAGTTACTCCGGGACAGTCTCCTACAATGAGCAGTTCTTC
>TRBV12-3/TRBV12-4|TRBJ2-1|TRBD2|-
CAVGTSAYNEQFF
TGTGCCGTCGGGACTAGCGCTTACAATGAGCAGTTCTTC
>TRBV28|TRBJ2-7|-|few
CASSSQLTRDEQYF
TGTGCCAGCAGTTCCCAACTGACTAGGGACGAGCAGTACTTC
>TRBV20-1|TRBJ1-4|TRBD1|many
CSARRGGADEKLFF
TGCAGTGCTAGAAGAGGGGGCGCAGATGAAAAACTGTTTTTT
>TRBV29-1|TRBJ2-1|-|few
CSARRADNEQFF
TGCAGCGCACGGAGGGCCGACAATGAGCAGTTCTTC
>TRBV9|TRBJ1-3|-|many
CASSVGGLRDTIYF
TGTGCCAGCAGCGTAGGAGGATTAAGAGACACCATATATTTT
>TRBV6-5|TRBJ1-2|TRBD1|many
CASSYSGTGTHYGYTF
TGTGCCAGCAGTTACTCGGGGACAGGGACGCACTATGGCTACACCTTC
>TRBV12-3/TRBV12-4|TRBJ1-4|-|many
CASSLRDPNQKLFF
TGTGCCAGCAGTTTACGGGACCCAAATCAAAAACTGTTTTTT